This note documents a single TCR beta chain sequence. Methods used by the authors: Amplification with reference gene primers provided the estimates of nucleated cell counts. The assay was immunoSEQ multiplex PCR, and TCRdb's table has in-frame clones only and misses some. V and J calls plus clone size are reproduced from that table; the DNA served to infer D and trimming. In the table there are about 240,000 clones, 80% to 90% of which are singletons. Germline lookup yields CDR1 SGHAT and CDR2 FQNNGV. V was pared by 0 bases and J by 3 bases, with 7 bases of the junction left unmatched. The CDR3 totals 16 residues. This sample was taken from a study of blood T cell repertoires in COVID-19. The wider study: Samples taken during acute and convalescent COVID-19 were collected in the United States, Italy and Spain. T cells, B-cell-depleted T cells, or PBMCs provided the cDNA or gDNA that served as material.

V gene TRBV11-2 combines with J gene TRBJ1-2; 7 nucleotides align to TRBD1. The clonotype originates from a man in his fifties or sixties with acute or convalescent COVID-19. The sequenced material came from peripheral blood. The CDR3 DNA reads as TGTGCCAGCAGCTTAGATAAGACAGGGAGAGACTATGGCTACACCTTC. Translation gives CASSLDKTGRDYGYTF.